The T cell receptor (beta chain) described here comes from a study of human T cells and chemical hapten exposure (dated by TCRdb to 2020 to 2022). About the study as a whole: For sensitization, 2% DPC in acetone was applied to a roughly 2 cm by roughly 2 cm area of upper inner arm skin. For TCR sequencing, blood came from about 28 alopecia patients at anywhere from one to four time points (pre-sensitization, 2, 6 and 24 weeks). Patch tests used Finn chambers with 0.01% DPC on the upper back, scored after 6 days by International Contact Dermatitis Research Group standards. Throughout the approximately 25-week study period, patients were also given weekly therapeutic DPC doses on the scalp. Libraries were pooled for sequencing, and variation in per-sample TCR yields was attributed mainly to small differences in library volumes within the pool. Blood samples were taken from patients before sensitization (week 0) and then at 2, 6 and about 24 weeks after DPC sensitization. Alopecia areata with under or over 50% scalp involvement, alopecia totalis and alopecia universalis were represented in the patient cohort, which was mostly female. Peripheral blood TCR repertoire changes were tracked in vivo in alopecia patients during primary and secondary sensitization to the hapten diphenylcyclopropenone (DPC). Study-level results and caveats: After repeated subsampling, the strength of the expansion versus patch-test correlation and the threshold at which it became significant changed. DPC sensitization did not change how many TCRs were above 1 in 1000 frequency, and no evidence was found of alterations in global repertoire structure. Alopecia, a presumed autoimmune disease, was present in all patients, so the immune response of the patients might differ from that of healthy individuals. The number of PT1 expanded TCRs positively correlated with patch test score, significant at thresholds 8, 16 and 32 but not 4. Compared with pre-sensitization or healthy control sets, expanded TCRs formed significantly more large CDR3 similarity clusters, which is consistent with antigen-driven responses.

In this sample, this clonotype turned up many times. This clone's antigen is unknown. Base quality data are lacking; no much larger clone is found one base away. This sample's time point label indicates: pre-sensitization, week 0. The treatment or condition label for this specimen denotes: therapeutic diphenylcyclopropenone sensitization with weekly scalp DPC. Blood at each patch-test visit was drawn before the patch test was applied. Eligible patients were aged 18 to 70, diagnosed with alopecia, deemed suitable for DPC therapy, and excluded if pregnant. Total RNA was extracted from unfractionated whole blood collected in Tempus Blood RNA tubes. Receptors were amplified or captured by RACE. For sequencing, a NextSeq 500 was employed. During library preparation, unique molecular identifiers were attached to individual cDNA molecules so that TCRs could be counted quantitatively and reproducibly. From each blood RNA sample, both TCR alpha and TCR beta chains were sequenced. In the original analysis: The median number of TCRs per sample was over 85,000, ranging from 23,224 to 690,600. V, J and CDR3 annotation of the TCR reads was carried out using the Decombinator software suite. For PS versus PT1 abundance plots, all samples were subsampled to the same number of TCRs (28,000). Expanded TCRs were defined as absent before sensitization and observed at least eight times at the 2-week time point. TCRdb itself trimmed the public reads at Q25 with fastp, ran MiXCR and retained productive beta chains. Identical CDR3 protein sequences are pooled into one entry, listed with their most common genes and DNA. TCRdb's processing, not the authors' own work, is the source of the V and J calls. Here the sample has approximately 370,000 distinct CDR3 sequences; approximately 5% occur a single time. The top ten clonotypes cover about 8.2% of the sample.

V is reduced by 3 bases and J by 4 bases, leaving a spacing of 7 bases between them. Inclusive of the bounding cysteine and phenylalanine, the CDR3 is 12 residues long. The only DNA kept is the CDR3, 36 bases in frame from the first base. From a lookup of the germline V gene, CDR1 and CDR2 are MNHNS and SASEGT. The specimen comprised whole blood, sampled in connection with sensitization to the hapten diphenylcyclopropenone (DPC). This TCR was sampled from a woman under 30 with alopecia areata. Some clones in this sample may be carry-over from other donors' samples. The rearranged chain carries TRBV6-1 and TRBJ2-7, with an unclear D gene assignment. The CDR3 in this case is CASSDLGYEQYF. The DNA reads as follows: TGTGCCAGCAGTGATCTCGGGTACGAGCAGTACTTC.